This TCR beta chain is from a study of blood T cell repertoires in COVID-19. Deletions cut 3 bases from V and 6 bases from J, with 12 bases between. CDR1 and CDR2 (germline): GTSNPN, SVGIG (reference sequence). The length of the CDR3 is 13 residues. The repertoire was sequenced with immunoSEQ multiplex PCR; TCRdb's copy has only in-frame clones and lacks some. The sample lists around 290,000 clones; 90% were seen once. All enrollees were about 18 to 100 years old and from 24 US areas. Clinical history reported by participants formed the basis on which cohorts were assigned. Cohort 3 donors were reported recovered after two negative PCRs, clearance, or symptom resolution.

The sequence was obtained from a woman aged 25-40 years who had recovered from COVID-19. Sequenced: PBMCs or T cells enriched from blood (not recorded which). J is TRBJ1-5 and V is TRBV30; D unclear. CDR3 amino acids: CAWSYGDSQPQHF. CDR3 DNA sequence: TGTGCCTGGAGCTACGGGGATAGTCAGCCCCAGCATTTT.